Each of the 20 T cell receptor beta chains below was sequenced from the same sample in a study of blood T cells in healthy people across ages. Primers used in a second PCR of about 7 to 12 cycles were a sample-barcoded 5' primer and a J-beta primer mix. TCRdb re-called the 5' RACE reads with MiXCR, one entry per CDR3 protein. The sample includes hundreds of thousands of distinct CDR3 sequences, about 62% seen only once; the top ten take 22%. The sequencing input was blood. These receptor sequences come from a man aged 30-40 years in good health.

V gene TRBV15 combines with J gene TRBJ2-5; possibly TRBD2 for D (6 bases). The CDR3 extends over 15 amino acids. V gave up 5 bases and J gave up 2 bases, with 15 bases separating them. Germline V CDR1 and CDR2: LNHNV, YYDKDF (reference sequence). The chain's CDR3 is CATSRALASQETQYF. As DNA, the CDR3 is TGTGCCACCAGCCGAGCCCTAGCGTCACAAGAGACCCAGTACTTC.

This clonotype was seen a handful of times. The genes are TRBV7-2 and TRBJ1-2; TRBD1 is a possible D gene (5 bases). Trimming pared 0 bases from V and 7 bases from J, leaving 15 bases between. CDR1 is SGHTA, CDR2 FQGNSA, per germline. This CDR3 is built from 15 residues. This CDR3 reads CASSLALRGPGGYTF. As DNA, the CDR3 is TGTGCCAGCAGCTTAGCCCTTCGGGGCCCTGGTGGCTACACCTTC.

The gene calls are TRBV12-3 or TRBV12-4 and TRBJ2-4; 9 nucleotides match TRBD1. CDR3 size: 14 residues. The J segment lost 6 bases and the V segment lost 5 bases, leaving 5 bases of the junction unmatched. The DNA for the CDR3 is TGTGCCAGCAGTAGACAGGGGGAGTCAAACATTCAGTACTTC. Residues: CASSRQGESNIQYF.

The sample holds many counts of this clonotype. V usage is TRBV4-2 and J usage is TRBJ2-3, with 7 bases fitting TRBD2. The trim removed 3 bases at V and 0 bases at J, leaving 9 bases unmatched. The CDR3 extends over 17 amino acids. CDR1 and CDR2 from the germline V gene are LGHNA and YNFKEQ. In nucleotides, the CDR3 is TGTGCCAGCAGCCAGAACCGAGGCGGGGGTAGCACAGATACGCAGTATTTT. It encodes CASSQNRGGGSTDTQYF.

The rearrangement links TRBV6-2 or TRBV6-3 to TRBJ2-1, with 10 bases aligning to TRBD1. The germline CDR1 and CDR2 sequences are MNHEY and SVGEGT. CDR3 length: 15 residues. The trim removed 5 bases at V and 4 bases at J, leaving 5 bases unmatched. The CDR3 spells CASSRQGATYNEQFF. The CDR3 DNA sequence: TGTGCCAGCAGTAGACAGGGGGCGACTTACAATGAGCAGTTCTTC.

V is TRBV12-3 or TRBV12-4 and J is TRBJ2-6, with D possibly called TRBD1 or TRBD2 (5 bases each). The CDR3 totals 17 residues. V lost 5 bases and J lost 0, with 14 bases in between. DNA of the CDR3: TGTGCCAGCAGTGTACCGGGACGAAACTCTGGGGCCAACGTCCTGACTTTC. Its protein product is CASSVPGRNSGANVLTF.

In DNA form, the CDR3 reads TGTGCCAGCAGTTACCTCTCCCGGACAGGACATACGCAGTATTTT. Protein product: CASSYLSRTGHTQYF. V gene TRBV6-2 or TRBV6-3 combines with J gene TRBJ2-3, with TRBD1 matching 7 bases. This CDR3 has 15 residues. V was pared by 2 bases and J by 7 bases, with 9 bases of the junction left unmatched. Germline CDR1 reads MNHEY; CDR2 reads SVGEGT.

The chain joins TRBV9 to TRBJ1-2, with 7 bases matching TRBD1. Germline V gives CDR1 SGDLS, CDR2 YYNGEE. The ends lost 3 bases at V and 5 bases at J; junction bases unmatched: 10. The length of the CDR3 is 15 residues. CDR3: CASSGRTGSQYGYTF. CDR3 bases: TGTGCCAGCAGCGGAAGGACAGGATCACAATATGGCTACACCTTC.

In this sample, this clonotype turned up a few times. The chain links TRBV12-3 or TRBV12-4 to TRBJ2-3, with a weak D call TRBD2 (6 bases). V dropped 7 bases and J dropped 1 base, with 18 bases sitting between them. CDR3 length: 16 residues. The CDR3 sequence: CASTHLRERRTDTQYF. CDR3 bases: TGTGCCAGCACCCATCTCCGGGAGCGGCGCACAGATACGCAGTATTTT.

This clonotype was seen at least ten times. The genes are TRBV20-1 and TRBJ1-1; 7 bases match TRBD1. The CDR3 spans 14 residues. CDR1 DFQATT and CDR2 SNEGSKA come from the germline V gene (reference sequence). V was pared by 2 bases and J by 1 base, with 4 bases of the junction left unmatched. CDR3 loop: CSARRRDRNTEAFF. DNA of the CDR3: TGCAGTGCTAGACGTCGGGACAGGAACACTGAAGCTTTCTTT.

The gene calls are TRBV9 and TRBJ2-7, with a tentative D call TRBD2 (7 bases). The CDR3 contains 14 residues. With 3 bases removed from V and 3 bases from J, the gap between germline ends came to 13 bases. Per the germline V gene, CDR1 is SGDLS and CDR2 is YYNGEE. The CDR3 bases are TGTGCCAGCAGCGAGGGGGGAGGGCTCTACGAGCAGTACTTC. As protein: CASSEGGGLYEQYF. Full variable domain (remainder filled in from reference TRBV9 and TRBJ2-7): DSGVTQTPKHLITATGQRVTLRCSPRSGDLSVYWYQQSLDQGLQFLIQYYNGEERAKGNILERFSAQQFPDLHSELNLSSLELGDSALYFCASSEGGGLYEQYFGPGTRLTVT.

The V and J genes are TRBV4-2 and TRBJ2-4, with a weak D call TRBD2 (5 bases). The J call is uncertain, as TRBJ2-7 better fits the DNA end. Germline V gene sequence: CDR1 LGHNA, CDR2 YNFKEQ. This CDR3 is built from 15 residues. The CDR3: CASSQEVWGADEQYF. CDR3 DNA: TGTGCCAGCAGCCAAGAGGTGTGGGGAGCGGACGAGCAGTACTTC.

This chain uses TRBV9 with TRBJ1-5; tentative D call: TRBD1 (6 bases). CDR1 and CDR2 from the germline V gene are SGDLS and YYNGEE. Trimming shortened V by 3 bases and J by 4 bases, and 11 bases separated the two germline ends. This CDR3 region has 14 residues. CDR3 amino acids: CASSGERGNQPQHF. The CDR3 nucleotides are TGTGCCAGCAGCGGGGAAAGGGGGAATCAGCCCCAGCATTTT. Filled out from reference TRBV9 and TRBJ1-5, the complete variable domain reads DSGVTQTPKHLITATGQRVTLRCSPRSGDLSVYWYQQSLDQGLQFLIQYYNGEERAKGNILERFSAQQFPDLHSELNLSSLELGDSALYFCASSGERGNQPQHFGDGTRLSIL.

The J gene is TRBJ1-5, the V gene TRBV18; no clear D gene. The germline V and J ends were trimmed by 2 bases and 0 bases, with 8 bases remaining between them. The CDR3 runs 15 residues. Germline-derived CDR1 and CDR2 are KGHSH and LQKENI. This CDR3 is CASSPEKSSNQPQHF. CDR3 sequence (DNA): TGTGCCAGCTCACCAGAAAAGAGTAGCAATCAGCCCCAGCATTTT.

Written as DNA, the CDR3 is TGTGCCAGCAGTGATCCCCGACAGGGTACTTACGAGCAGTACTTC. As protein: CASSDPRQGTYEQYF. The chain uses TRBV6-1 and TRBJ2-7, with 7 bases that match TRBD1. Germline loops: CDR1 MNHNS, CDR2 SASEGT. The V and J ends lost 3 bases and 4 bases, in that order; junction bases with no gene match: 9. This CDR3 spans 15 amino acids.

This chain joins TRBV20-1 and TRBJ2-7; the match to TRBD1 covers 7 bases. This CDR3 has 13 amino acids. Germline values: CDR1 DFQATT, CDR2 SNEGSKA (reference sequence). The V gene end was trimmed by 4 bases and the J gene end by 2 bases; junction bases not matched to a gene: 5. Here the CDR3 DNA reads TGCAGTGCTAAGGGACAGAGGACCTACGAGCAGTACTTC. Translated, it gives CSAKGQRTYEQYF.

The CDR3 DNA reads as TGTGCCAGCAGTGAAGCAACGGGGGAGCAGCCCCAGCATTTT. It yields the protein CASSEATGEQPQHF. The J gene is TRBJ1-5, the V gene TRBV6-1, with a tentative D call TRBD1 (5 bases). Germline V gene data show CDR1 as MNHNS and CDR2 as SASEGT. CDR3 length equals 14 residues. V gave up 0 bases and J gave up 7 bases, with 10 bases separating them.

There are a few counts of this clonotype. This chain joins TRBV29-1 and TRBJ1-2; 7 bases fit TRBD1. Germline V lookup: CDR1 SQVTM, CDR2 ANQGSEA. CDR3 size: 13 residues. V lost 7 bases, J lost 2 bases, and 7 bases stayed unmatched. The DNA for the CDR3 is TGCAGCGGGTGGACAGGTGTAAACTATGGCTACACCTTC. Translation: CSGWTGVNYGYTF.

This clonotype showed up just a few times. The chain has TRBV15 and TRBJ2-1; 16 bases align to TRBD2. This CDR3 has 17 residues. CDR1 and CDR2 (germline): LNHNV, YYDKDF (reference sequence). With 11 bases clipped from V and 10 bases from J, the junction kept 17 bases outside the gene matches. CDR3 residues: CASPPGLAGGSSAEQFF. CDR3 DNA sequence: TGTGCCTCCCCCCCGGGACTAGCGGGAGGGTCTTCAGCGGAGCAGTTCTTC. Full variable domain (outside the CDR3, taken from reference TRBV15 and TRBJ2-1): DAMVIQNPRYQVTQFGKPVTLSCSQTLNHNVMYWYQQKSSQAPKLLFHYYDKDFNNEADTPDNFQSRRPNTSFCFLDIRSPGLGDTAMYLCASPPGLAGGSSAEQFFGPGTRLTVL.

J is TRBJ2-7 and V is TRBV20-1; the D gene is possibly TRBD1 (5 bases). Trimming took 3 bases from V and 7 from J, leaving 13 bases between them. Germline CDR1 DFQATT, CDR2 SNEGSKA (reference sequence). The CDR3 is made up of 12 amino acids. As DNA, the CDR3 is TGCAGTGCTAGTTCTGGACATGAGGAGCAGTACTTC. Protein product: CSASSGHEEQYF.